These 14 T cell receptor beta chains originate from one sample sequenced in a study of T cell repertoires in cytomegalovirus infection. TCRdb re-derived calls from the reads in MiXCR, one entry per CDR3 protein. The table has approximately 74,000 distinct CDR3 sequences, 35% to 45% seen once. Their target antigens are unknown. Material: CD8+ T cells from cultured PBMCs, obtained from culture after CMV antigen stimulation. The receptors were sampled from a human donor in good health (CMV status not recorded). Some clones in this sample may be carry-over from other donors' samples.

The chain combines TRBV20-1 with TRBJ2-7; D could derive from TRBD1 or TRBD2 (6 bases each). CDR1 and CDR2 (germline): DFQATT, SNEGSKA (reference sequence). This CDR3 region has 12 residues. Trimming shortened V by 6 bases and J by 2 bases, and 11 bases separated the two germline ends. The CDR3 DNA reads TGCAGTGCAAGGGGGGATACCTACGAGCAGTACTTC. Its protein product is CSARGDTYEQYF.

This clonotype has a handful of counts. The chain joins TRBV5-6 to TRBJ2-7; 8 bases line up with TRBD2. Germline V gives CDR1 SGHDT, CDR2 YYEEEE. Losses at the gene ends were 2 bases for V and 2 bases for J; bases not matched to a gene: 3. The CDR3 length is 14 residues. CDR3 sequence reads: CASSLSSGTYEQYF. CDR3 bases: TGTGCCAGCAGCTTAAGTAGCGGGACCTACGAGCAGTACTTC.

The rearrangement uses TRBV7-8 and TRBJ2-1, with 9 nucleotides matching TRBD2. Trimming at V came to 1 base and at J to 6 bases, leaving 10 bases not matched to a gene. Germline V CDR1 and CDR2: SGHVS, FQNEAQ. The CDR3 covers 17 residues. CDR3 sequence (DNA): TGTGCCAGCAGCTTAGATGGCGGGGGGGCCTTGGGCAATGAGCAGTTCTTC. Translated: CASSLDGGGALGNEQFF.

This rearrangement joins TRBV7-9 to TRBJ2-1; TRBD2 matches 12 bases. The CDR3 is 16 residues long. The V gene's germline CDR1 is SEHNR and CDR2 FQNEAQ (reference sequence). The V and J ends lost 6 bases and 4 bases, in that order; junction bases with no gene match: 7. CDR3 DNA sequence: TGTGCCAGCAGGCCCCCTAGCGGGGGGGGTTACAATGAGCAGTTCTTC. This sequence encodes CASRPPSGGGYNEQFF. Filled out from reference TRBV7-9 and TRBJ2-1, the complete variable domain reads DTGVSQNPRHKITKRGQNVTFRCDPISEHNRLYWYRQTLGQGPEFLTYFQNEAQLEKSRLLSDRFSAERPKGSFSTLEIQRTEQGDSAMYLCASRPPSGGGYNEQFFGPGTRLTVL.

The table lists this clonotype with many counts. The chain couples TRBV7-8 to TRBJ1-1, with 9 bases that match TRBD1. The germline V gene encodes CDR1 SGHVS and CDR2 FQNEAQ. The CDR3 sequence is 16 residues long. The J segment lost 0 bases and the V segment lost 5 bases, leaving 7 bases of the junction unmatched. The CDR3 DNA follows: TGTGCCAGCAGCGGCCGGGACAGGGACATGAACACTGAAGCTTTCTTT. Its translation: CASSGRDRDMNTEAFF.

The chain couples TRBV2 to TRBJ1-2, with TRBD1 matching over 8 bases. The V gene's germline CDR1 is SNHLY and CDR2 FYNNEI. Trimming at V came to 5 bases and at J to 2 bases, leaving 7 bases not matched to a gene. The length of the CDR3 is 15 residues. Written as DNA, the CDR3 is TGTGCCAGCAGTCAGGACAGGGTAGACAACTATGGCTACACCTTC. This gives the protein CASSQDRVDNYGYTF.

At least ten counts were recorded for this clonotype. V usage is TRBV7-2 and J usage is TRBJ1-5; D call uncertain. CDR1 and CDR2 (germline): SGHTA, FQGNSA. V was trimmed by 5 bases and J by 0 bases, leaving 11 bases between them. This CDR3 contains 15 residues. The CDR3 region has the DNA TGTGCCAGCAGCGGTGACTATTATAGCAATCAGCCCCAGCATTTT. Translation: CASSGDYYSNQPQHF.

This clonotype was seen a few times. The gene calls are TRBV7-8 and TRBJ1-4, with TRBD1 as a possible D gene (6 bases). Trimming pared 3 bases from V and 0 bases from J, leaving 26 bases between. Germline V CDR1 and CDR2: SGHVS, FQNEAQ. The CDR3 is 21 amino acids. This chain's CDR3 is CASSFAHRPGRGVATNEKLFF. As DNA, the CDR3 is TGTGCCAGCAGCTTTGCCCACCGCCCAGGGAGGGGGGTTGCAACTAATGAAAAACTGTTTTTT. Full variable domain (remainder filled in from reference TRBV7-8 and TRBJ1-4): GAGVSQSPRYKVAKRGQDVALRCDPISGHVSLFWYQQALGQGPEFLTYFQNEAQLDKSGLPSDRFFAERPEGSVSTLKIQRTQQEDSAVYLCASSFAHRPGRGVATNEKLFFGSGTQLSVL.

The chain recombines TRBV7-9 with TRBJ2-1; D tentatively fits TRBD1 or TRBD2 (5 bases each). V lost 1 base and J 5 bases, leaving 6 bases between the germline ends. CDR1 SEHNR and CDR2 FQNEAQ come from the germline V gene (reference sequence). The CDR3 contains 13 residues. CDR3 sequence (DNA): TGTGCCAGCAGCTTAGTGGGGGACAATGAGCAGTTCTTC. Amino acid sequence: CASSLVGDNEQFF.

The V gene is TRBV27, the J gene TRBJ1-1, with 7 bases fitting TRBD1. The CDR3 length is 13 residues. V lost 3 bases, J lost 5 bases, and 3 bases stayed unmatched. Germline CDR1 reads MNHEY; CDR2 reads SMNVEV (reference sequence). CDR3 coding DNA: TGTGCCAGCAGTTTGAGGGGGCGAACTGAAGCTTTCTTT. Protein: CASSLRGRTEAFF.

The chain uses TRBV12-3 or TRBV12-4 and TRBJ2-1, with D possibly TRBD1 on 5 matching bases. This CDR3 comprises 14 residues. V was pared by 1 base and J by 5 bases, with 9 bases between. The CDR3 DNA reads TGTGCCAGCAGTTTAGTCAGGGCCCACAATGAGCAGTTCTTC. Translated: CASSLVRAHNEQFF.

The chain employs TRBV27 and TRBJ2-3; tentative D call: TRBD2 (5 bases). The germline V gene has CDR1 MNHEY and CDR2 SMNVEV (reference sequence). V lost 3 bases, J lost 3 bases, and 10 bases lay in between. The CDR3 spans 14 residues. The CDR3 sequence is CASSFGVGTDTQYF. CDR3 DNA: TGTGCCAGCAGTTTCGGGGTAGGGACAGATACGCAGTATTTT.

The chain uses TRBV11-1 and TRBJ1-1; D unresolved. The CDR3 length is 14 residues. The germline CDR1 and CDR2 sequences are SGHAT and FQDESV (reference sequence). Trimming took off 5 bases at V and 5 bases at J, with 15 bases between the two ends. CDR3 amino acids: CASSLNVLGTEAFF. The CDR3 nucleotides are TGTGCCAGCAGCCTTAACGTCCTCGGGACTGAAGCTTTCTTT. The full variable domain, with the rest looked up from reference TRBV11-1 and TRBJ1-1, is EAEVAQSPRYKITEKSQAVAFWCDPISGHATLYWYRQILGQGPELLVQFQDESVVDDSQLPKDRFSAERLKGVDSTLKIQPAELGDSAMYLCASSLNVLGTEAFFGQGTRLTVV.

In this sample, this clonotype turned up a few times. The chain has TRBV5-1 and TRBJ1-1; D unclear. This CDR3 region has 13 residues. CDR1 is SGHRS and CDR2 is YFSETQ in the germline V gene. V lost 2 bases and J lost 1, with 6 bases in between. The CDR3 nucleotides are TGCGCCAGCAGCTTTGAGGAGAACACTGAAGCTTTCTTT. This codes for CASSFEENTEAFF.